This note documents a single T cell receptor (beta chain) sequence. The specificity of this receptor is unknown. There are no base qualities to consult, and no much larger clone falls within one base. This specimen comes from a study of T cell responses to AZD1222 COVID-19 vaccine (dated by TCRdb to the early 2020s). Regarding the study in general: Because spike-specific TCR depth and breadth did not differ between the two schedules, AZD1222 recipients who got a second dose at roughly 4 weeks were pooled with those who got a second dose at roughly 12 weeks. TCR sequencing covered some 250 trial participants: 200 to 220 given two doses of AZD1222 and about 26 given two doses of MenACWY control vaccine. Trial participants were enrolled into age subgroups of 18-55, 56-69 and 70-plus years, which contained about 150, 27 and 61 TCR-sequenced participants, respectively.

The sample's time point, from its label and the paper: baseline before first vaccination. Vaccinee samples came from UK trials COV001 and COV002, including a single-blind randomized controlled phase 2/3 trial of AZD1222 (ChAdOx1 nCoV-19) in healthy adults. For TCRbeta chain sequencing, PBMC samples from trial participants were taken at day 0 and at day 28 after the second dose. From its cysteine to its phenylalanine, the CDR3 spans 14 amino acids. Only the CDR3 portion is preserved as DNA: 42 bases, with reading frame beginning at the first base. From V the trimming removes 5 bases and from J it removes 2 bases, while the gene matches leave 4 bases of the junction unaccounted for. Reading the germline V gene gives CDR1 MDHEN and CDR2 SYDVKM. The paper's findings and limits, for the study overall: Participants were mostly white British and included more females than males, and it was suggested by the authors that clonal diversity may have been underestimated. After two AZD1222 doses, both the breadth and the depth of spike-specific TCRs were significantly higher than at day 0 and than in MenACWY recipients. Reportedly, almost half of the unique spike-specific TCRs recognized epitopes lying outside the regions that are mutated in the B.1.351 and B.1.1.7 variants. Because no day 14 peak-response samples were available, repertoires were characterized only after the peak T cell response. CD4 TCRs associated with the vaccine covered the entire spike protein, and the dominant responses were in regions 160-218 and 743-854. In the small 56-69-year group, the increase in depth fell short of significance, most likely because of low power. Conclusions about previously exposed vaccinees were limited because only a handful of AZD1222 recipients were SARS-CoV-2 seropositive at baseline.

The CDR3 regions of human TCRbeta chains were subjected to immunosequencing. The source study handled its data this way. TCRs in the repertoires were matched against a reference library of SARS-CoV-2-specific TCRs that had been generated with the MIRA antigen-specificity platform. Breadth meant the fraction of unique TCRs that were SARS-CoV-2-associated, whereas depth meant the fraction of total T cells that were SARS-CoV-2-associated. Each spike-specific TCR was assigned to its reactive spike region and to a CD4 or CD8 class using the MIRA data. Log10-transformed breadth and depth values were compared by one-way ANOVA with Sidak's multiple comparisons tests. Here the immuneACCESS table is served through TCRdb, limited to in-frame sequences with V and J called. Missing clones are a known gap in these copies; in checked studies unresolved V genes cover under half, and the rest lacks a known reason. V and J calls and clone size are as listed in that table; D and trimming were resolved from the DNA. The sample records 160,000 or so clones, 90% of which are singletons. The ten largest clones represent over 1.5% of the sample.

The sequences come from peripheral blood, collected on day 0 of AZD1222 vaccination. The sequence links TRBV28 to TRBJ2-7; 9 bases in the middle match TRBD1. The receptor comes from an adult in good health. The sequenced DNA is TGTGCCAGCAGTGCCACAGGGGGCACCTACGAGCAGTACTTC. Protein translation: CASSATGGTYEQYF. The entire variable domain, with the stretches around the CDR3 drawn from the reference TRBV28 and TRBJ2-7 proteins, is DVKVTQSSRYLVKRTGEKVFLECVQDMDHENMFWYRQDPGLGLRLIYFSYDVKMKEKGDIPEGYSVSREKKERFSLILESASTNQTSMYLCASSATGGTYEQYFGPGTRLTVT.